This T cell receptor (beta chain) was sequenced for a study of regulatory T cells in long-lasting Graves disease. Across the study: For under 3 months, newly diagnosed Graves' patients had been taking antithyroid drugs.

CDR3 length: 15 amino acids. Germline assignment: CDR1 MDHEN and CDR2 SYDVKM. The ends lost 10 bases at V and 2 bases at J; junction bases unmatched: 10. Building the TCR beta libraries relied on iRepertoire HTBI primers, and CDR3 regions underwent Arm-PCR. A single record per CDR3 protein comes from TCRdb applying MiXCR to the multiplex PCR reads. Of just over 600,000 distinct CDR3 sequences listed, about 16% are singletons. Study results and caveats: Persistent Graves' patients showed less TCR diversity than newly diagnosed patients showed.

This clonotype was detected ten times or more. Antigen unknown. The time point here: newly diagnosed GD, antithyroid drugs for less than 3 months. Following extraction of RNA from PBMCs, that RNA was used to make the TCR library. The same specimen was also included in a second study, on T cells in Graves' hyperthyroidism and ophthalmopathy.

The source is a woman aged 25 to 39 with Graves disease. This sample comprised peripheral blood mononuclear cells (PBMCs), obtained at new diagnosis, from a patient treated with antithyroid drugs. The rearrangement links TRBV28 to TRBJ2-1, with 8 bases aligning to TRBD2. CDR3 region: CATKGSGGPYNEQFF. The CDR3 DNA sequence: TGTGCCACGAAAGGGAGCGGGGGCCCCTACAATGAGCAGTTCTTC.